The 20 T cell receptor beta chains listed next were all sequenced from one sample in a study of CD8+ T cells in alopecia areata listed by TCRdb under 2018. The library was built by means of the immunoSEQ multiplex PCR assay. RNA was extracted from all samples and reverse transcribed into cDNA as template for TCR sequencing. TCRdb re-hosts the immuneACCESS table, in-frame sequences only. Its copies lack some clones; in the studies checked, an unresolved V gene accounts for under half of them, and the cause for the rest is not known. This sample is represented by about 180,000 clones; 40% to 65% of them were singletons. The ten largest clones capture roughly a tenth of the sample. Sample time point, as interpreted from the label and publication: 24 weeks on oral tofacitinib. In light of the paper, this sample's treatment or condition label describes: oral pan-JAK inhibitor, 5-10 mg twice daily. The sample was CD8+ T cells sorted from blood, taken at week 24, from a patient treated with tofacitinib. The receptors were gathered from a human donor with alopecia areata.

The gene calls are TRBV7-9 and TRBJ1-1; TRBD1 is a possible D gene (5 bases). Looked up from germline, CDR1 is SEHNR and CDR2 is FQNEAQ (reference sequence). The CDR3 extends over 11 amino acids. Trimming shortened V by 4 bases and J by 11 bases, and 11 bases separated the two germline ends. The CDR3 protein is CASSSQVPAFF. The CDR3 region has the DNA TGTGCCAGCAGCTCACAGGTTCCGGCTTTCTTT.

This sequence joins TRBV29-1 and TRBJ1-2; TRBD1 agrees at 10 bases. V lost 6 bases and J lost 7; bases outside the gene matches: 8. The length of the CDR3 is 13 residues. Per the germline V gene, CDR1 is SQVTM and CDR2 is ANQGSEA. CDR3 nucleotide sequence: TGCAGCGTAGCCGGGACAGGGGAGTTTGGCTACACCTTC. This sequence encodes CSVAGTGEFGYTF.

This clone has only a few counts. V gene TRBV7-9 combines with J gene TRBJ2-1, with 10 nucleotides matching TRBD2. V trimming: 5 bases; J trimming: 6 bases; junction bases outside the gene matches: 7. The V gene's germline CDR1 is SEHNR and CDR2 FQNEAQ (reference sequence). The CDR3 is made up of 15 amino acids. The CDR3 region has the DNA TGTGCCAGCAGCCCCGGGAGCGGGGGGGGCAATGAGCAGTTCTTC. Residues: CASSPGSGGGNEQFF.

J is TRBJ2-1 and V is TRBV4-3; possibly TRBD2 for D (5 bases). The CDR3 spans 16 residues. The V and J ends lost 0 bases and 2 bases respectively, with 11 bases between them. Per germline, CDR1 LGHNA and CDR2 YSLEER. This CDR3 reads CASSQDVEVTYNEQFF. The CDR3 DNA reads TGCGCCAGCAGCCAAGATGTGGAGGTTACCTACAATGAGCAGTTCTTC.

This clone has a handful of counts. V and J are TRBV10-2 and TRBJ2-3, with 7 bases lining up with TRBD2. The V segment lost 8 bases and the J segment 8 bases; nucleotides outside the gene matches: 10. This CDR3 is 13 amino acids long. Germline lookup yields CDR1 WSHSY and CDR2 SAAADI. The CDR3 region is CASLEGGGATQYF. CDR3 sequence (DNA): TGCGCCAGCCTAGAGGGCGGGGGTGCTACGCAGTATTTT.

Regarding this clone: This clone may be a read error of a much larger clone one base away. The rearrangement joins TRBV6-5 to TRBJ1-2, with D possibly being TRBD1 (5 bases). This CDR3 is built from 13 residues. With 5 bases removed from V and 2 bases from J, the gap between germline ends came to 9 bases. Germline V gene lookup returns CDR1 MNHEY and CDR2 SVGAGI. For the CDR3, the DNA is TGTGCCAGCAGTCGGGACCTAAACTATGGCTACACCTTC. It codes for CASSRDLNYGYTF.

Notes on this clone: At one end the junction does not follow the germline gene, possibly because of a read error. This rearrangement joins TRBV4-3 to TRBJ1-1; D unresolved. The germline V gene has CDR1 LGHNA and CDR2 YSLEER. The CDR3 length is 14 residues. The CDR3 spells CASSQEGSNAEAFF. The CDR3 nucleotides are TGCGCCAGCAGCCAAGAAGGTTCGAACGCTGAAGCTTTCTTT.

This clone turned up a few times. V and J are TRBV4-3 and TRBJ1-1; D gene uncertain. CDR1 LGHNA and CDR2 YSLEER come from the germline V gene. CDR3 size: 15 residues. Trimming removed 0 bases from V and 2 bases from J, with 10 bases in between. The CDR3 nucleotides are TGCGCCAGCAGCCAAGATGGAGGGTCCAACACTGAAGCTTTCTTT. The encoded protein is CASSQDGGSNTEAFF.

This rearrangement joins TRBV10-2 to TRBJ1-5; the D is unclear. The V and J ends lost 6 bases and 4 bases respectively, with 4 bases between them. Germline V CDR1 and CDR2: WSHSY, SAAADI. The length of the CDR3 is 11 residues. The CDR3 loop is CASRENQPQHF. The CDR3 coding sequence is TGCGCCAGCAGGGAGAATCAGCCCCAGCATTTT.

This clone came up a few times. This rearrangement joins TRBV7-6 to TRBJ2-7; the D gene is possibly TRBD2 (6 bases). The V end lost 5 bases, the J end lost 2 bases, and 13 bases lay between the germline ends. This CDR3 is 14 amino acids long. Germline V gives CDR1 SGHVS, CDR2 FNYEAQ. CDR3 DNA sequence: TGTGCCAGCAGCCCAAATAGCGGACCCTACGAGCAGTACTTC. Encoded protein: CASSPNSGPYEQYF. Together with reference TRBV7-6 and TRBJ2-7, the CDR3 gives the full variable domain: GAGVSQSPRYKVTKRGQDVALRCDPISGHVSLYWYRQALGQGPEFLTYFNYEAQQDKSGLPNDRFSAERPEGSISTLTIQRTEQRDSAMYRCASSPNSGPYEQYFGPGTRLTVT.

The chain carries TRBV29-1 and TRBJ1-2; weak D call: TRBD1 (5 bases). Looked up from germline, CDR1 is SQVTM and CDR2 is ANQGSEA. Trimming left V 0 bases short and J 4 bases short, with 18 bases between. The CDR3 length is 16 residues. The CDR3, as DNA: TGCAGCGTTGAAGACCGTCTGGGGGTCAGTGGCTATGGCTACACCTTC. Amino acid sequence: CSVEDRLGVSGYGYTF.

The chain is built from TRBV2 and TRBJ2-3; TRBD2 matches at 10 bases. Germline assignment: CDR1 SNHLY and CDR2 FYNNEI. J was trimmed by 5 bases and V by 7 bases; bases with no gene match: 9. This CDR3 region has 15 residues. The chain's CDR3 is CASTDEVAGGDTQYF. DNA of the CDR3: TGTGCCAGCACTGATGAGGTAGCGGGGGGAGATACGCAGTATTTT. The whole variable domain, remainder taken from reference TRBV2 and TRBJ2-3, is EPEVTQTPSHQVTQMGQEVILRCVPISNHLYFYWYRQILGQKVEFLVSFYNNEISEKSEIFDDQFSVERPDGSNFTLKIRSTKLEDSAMYFCASTDEVAGGDTQYFGPGTRLTVL.

The chain's CDR3 is CASSLAAYSPLHF. CDR3 sequence (DNA): TGCGCCAGCAGCTTGGCGGCGTATTCACCCCTCCACTTT. The chain recombines TRBV5-1 with TRBJ1-6; D not resolved. The V end lost 0 bases, the J end lost 8 bases, and 6 bases lay between the germline ends. Germline lookup yields CDR1 SGHRS and CDR2 YFSETQ. The CDR3 loop spans 13 amino acids.

V usage is TRBV19 and J usage is TRBJ2-3, with unresolved D. V lost 4 bases and J 0 bases, leaving 2 bases between the germline ends. The CDR3 contains 12 residues. From germline, CDR1 is LNHDA and CDR2 SQIVND (reference sequence). The DNA for the CDR3 is TGTGCCAGTAGTACGAGCACAGATACGCAGTATTTT. Translation gives CASSTSTDTQYF.

The rearrangement joins TRBV30 to TRBJ1-3; D is uncertain. Germline values: CDR1 GTSNPN, CDR2 SVGIG (reference sequence). The CDR3 sequence is 14 residues long. V was trimmed by 3 bases and J by 2 bases, leaving 11 bases between them. The CDR3 protein is CAWRFEGPGNTIYF. The CDR3 nucleotides read TGTGCCTGGAGATTCGAGGGCCCTGGAAACACCATATATTTT.

The CDR3 loop reads CASSFTGSTNEKLFF. The CDR3 DNA sequence: TGTGCCAGCAGCTTCACAGGGTCGACTAATGAAAAACTGTTTTTT. The chain is built from TRBV7-2 and TRBJ1-4; TRBD1 is a possible D gene (6 bases). The CDR3 is 15 residues long. Germline values: CDR1 SGHTA, CDR2 FQGNSA. Trimming stripped 3 bases from V and 2 bases from J, with 10 bases between.

This clone was recorded a few times. V usage is TRBV6-5 and J usage is TRBJ1-1; no clear D gene. Per the germline V gene, CDR1 is MNHEY and CDR2 is SVGAGI. V was shortened by 2 bases and J by 4 bases, with 11 bases between the two germline ends. The CDR3 covers 14 residues. The CDR3 DNA is TGTGCCAGCAGTTACGGGAGAGAGGGCACTGAAGCTTTCTTT. It codes for CASSYGREGTEAFF.

The chain recombines TRBV27 with TRBJ2-7; 7 bases match TRBD1. CDR3 size: 15 residues. With V trimmed by 6 bases and J by 0 bases, 8 bases remained unmatched. Per germline, CDR1 MNHEY and CDR2 SMNVEV (reference sequence). The CDR3 protein is CASRPGQRSSYEQYF. DNA for the CDR3: TGTGCCAGCAGGCCGGGACAGCGAAGCTCCTACGAGCAGTACTTC.

This clone was seen more than once but under ten times. V usage is TRBV27 and J usage is TRBJ1-3; D is unclear. Trimming took off 3 bases at V and 2 bases at J, with 14 bases between the two ends. This CDR3 is 16 amino acids long. Germline CDR1 and CDR2: MNHEY and SMNVEV (reference sequence). CDR3 loop: CASSLTVGEAGNTIYF. The CDR3 region has the DNA TGTGCCAGCAGTTTGACCGTCGGGGAGGCTGGAAACACCATATATTTT.

The chain links TRBV14 to TRBJ2-3; D ambiguous. Trimming shortened V by 0 bases and J by 3 bases, and 16 bases separated the two germline ends. The CDR3 length is 17 residues. Germline V CDR1 and CDR2: SGHDN, FVKESK. The CDR3 region has the DNA TGTGCCAGCAGCCAAGAGGGAAGTACAGTCGGTACAGATACGCAGTATTTT. It yields the protein CASSQEGSTVGTDTQYF.